This TCR beta chain was recovered during a study of blood T cell repertoires in COVID-19. The overall study: Samples came from the United States, Italy and Spain, spanning acute and convalescent COVID-19. PBMCs, B-cell-depleted T cells, or T cells provided the cDNA or gDNA that made up the material.

Germline CDR1 and CDR2: LNHDA and SQIVND (reference sequence). The CDR3 totals 15 residues. V was clipped by 9 bases and J by 5 bases; unmatched bases: 13. Original analysis: Amplification from reference gene primers served as the basis for estimated nucleated cell counts. Sequencing was performed with immunoSEQ multiplex PCR; in TCRdb, only in-frame clones are kept and a portion is missing. The V and J calls and clone size come from that table; D and trimming were worked out from the DNA. The sample shows tens of thousands of clones, about 90% of them seen only once. The V gene is TRBV19, the J gene TRBJ1-1; 9 bases are a match to TRBD1. What was sequenced was peripheral blood. The clonotype was recovered from a man between 65 and 85 years old with active COVID-19. The CDR3 loop is CASLPRGGQGTEAFF. The CDR3 nucleotides read TGTGCCAGCCTACCGCGAGGGGGACAGGGAACTGAAGCTTTCTTT.